One sample yielded the 8 T cell receptor beta chains listed below, sequenced in a study of PD-1 blockade in classical Hodgkin lymphoma. Every patient was affected by relapse after autologous stem cell transplantation, while exposure to brentuximab vedotin was not uniform. The repertoire was sequenced with immunoSEQ multiplex PCR; TCRdb's copy has only in-frame clones and lacks some. The table shows 20,000 to 25,000 clones, with 60% to 85% occurring only once. Sequencing was performed on peripheral blood mononuclear cells (PBMCs), taken before the second cycle of nivolumab. These TCRs come from a human donor with classical Hodgkin lymphoma.

V and J are TRBV28 and TRBJ2-1, with D uncertain. CDR3 length: 11 residues. V lost 3 bases to trimming and J lost 5 bases, with 2 bases between them. Germline V gene data show CDR1 as MDHEN and CDR2 as SYDVKM. The CDR3 loop reads CASSFHNEQFF. For the CDR3, the DNA is TGTGCCAGCAGTTTTCACAATGAGCAGTTCTTC.

In this sample, this clone turned up a few times. The V gene is TRBV13, the J gene TRBJ1-2; 9 positions agree with TRBD1. V was pared by 7 bases and J by 2 bases, with 8 bases of the junction left unmatched. The CDR3 runs 15 residues. Per germline, CDR1 PRHDT and CDR2 FYEKMQ (reference sequence). CDR3 region: CASTWRGQGNYGYTF. CDR3 DNA: TGTGCCAGCACCTGGAGGGGACAGGGAAACTATGGCTACACCTTC.

V is TRBV5-1 and J is TRBJ2-7, with 9 bases matching TRBD1. This CDR3 is 15 amino acids long. The trim removed 2 bases at V and 4 bases at J, leaving 7 bases unmatched. Germline V gives CDR1 SGHRS, CDR2 YFSETQ. In nucleotides, the CDR3 is TGCGCCAGCAGCTTACTTCCGGGACAGGGTTACGAGCAGTACTTC. Encoded protein: CASSLLPGQGYEQYF.

The V call is TRBV6-5, the J call TRBJ2-1, with D perhaps being TRBD1 or TRBD2 (5 bases each). CDR1 is MNHEY, CDR2 SVGAGI, per germline. The length of the CDR3 is 15 residues. The V and J ends lost 2 bases and 3 bases respectively, with 11 bases between them. This CDR3 is CASSYVRDDYNEQFF. CDR3 nucleotides: TGTGCCAGCAGTTACGTCCGGGACGACTACAATGAGCAGTTCTTC.

The chain carries TRBV6-5 and TRBJ1-3; no clear D. V was cut by 4 bases and J by 4 bases, with 5 bases left in between. The CDR3 extends over 12 amino acids. Germline assignment: CDR1 MNHEY and CDR2 SVGAGI. As DNA, the CDR3 is TGTGCCAGCAGTTCCGACGGAAACACCATATATTTT. Amino acids: CASSSDGNTIYF.

This clone was seen only a few times. V usage is TRBV4-2 and J usage is TRBJ2-7; D remains unclear. The CDR3 length is 15 residues. The germline CDR1 and CDR2 sequences are LGHNA and YNFKEQ. With 3 bases removed from V and 0 bases from J, the gap between germline ends came to 12 bases. The DNA for the CDR3 is TGTGCCAGCAGCCAGGGTGACTCTACCTCCTACGAGCAGTACTTC. Translated, it gives CASSQGDSTSYEQYF.

The V gene is TRBV10-1, the J gene TRBJ2-7; TRBD1 aligns across 9 bases. CDR1 is WNHNN and CDR2 is SYGVQD in the germline V gene (reference sequence). With 5 bases clipped from V and 4 bases from J, the junction kept 9 bases outside the gene matches. This CDR3 comprises 15 residues. The CDR3 sequence: CASSSGQGKIYEQYF. The CDR3 nucleotides are TGCGCCAGCAGTTCCGGACAGGGGAAGATATACGAGCAGTACTTC.

J is TRBJ2-2 and V is TRBV11-3; 7 bases match TRBD1. The CDR3 runs 13 residues. V dropped 6 bases and J dropped 5; count of bases not matched to a gene: 3. Germline V gene data show CDR1 as SGHNT and CDR2 as YENEEA. The CDR3 protein is CASRKQGTGELFF. DNA for the CDR3: TGTGCCAGCAGAAAACAGGGGACCGGGGAGCTGTTTTTT.